Below, 13 T cell receptor beta chains from the same sample are listed, as sequenced in a study of beta chain features in type 1 diabetes. What was sequenced were expressed TCRB transcripts, since all of the isolated RNA had been reverse transcribed. TCRdb keeps only in-frame clones here, not all; method: immunoSEQ multiplex PCR. The sample has about 900,000 clones, about 17% seen once. The sample was naive CD4+ T cells from blood. The receptors derive from a woman under 30 in good health.

To note about this clone: The sample holds other DNA sequences that translate to the same CDR3. The rearrangement links TRBV28 to TRBJ1-2, with no clear D. Deletions cut 1 base from V and 5 bases from J, with 5 bases between. The CDR3 length is 12 residues. Germline CDR1 is MDHEN and CDR2 is SYDVKM. The chain's CDR3 is CASSLSPYGYTF. The DNA of the CDR3 is TGTGCCAGCAGTTTATCCCCGTATGGCTACACCTTC.

This clone was seen a handful of times. V usage is TRBV5-6 and J usage is TRBJ1-2; no clear D gene. Germline loops: CDR1 SGHDT, CDR2 YYEEEE. Trimming removed 4 bases at V and 5 bases at J, with 9 bases between. The CDR3 has 12 residues. The CDR3 is CASSLTDYGYTF. The DNA for the CDR3 is TGTGCCAGCAGCCTGACTGATTATGGCTACACCTTC.

In its sample, this clone was seen a few times. The chain uses TRBV29-1 and TRBJ1-4; D possibly corresponds to TRBD1 (6 bases). V lost 6 bases, J lost 1 base, and 12 bases lay in between. From germline, CDR1 is SQVTM and CDR2 ANQGSEA. This CDR3 has 14 amino acids. The CDR3 spells CSVTKQGTNEKLFF. CDR3 nucleotides: TGCAGCGTGACAAAACAGGGAACTAATGAAAAACTGTTTTTT.

The V gene is TRBV28, the J gene TRBJ2-5; a possible D gene is TRBD2 (5 bases). This CDR3 spans 15 amino acids. Germline CDR1 and CDR2: MDHEN and SYDVKM. Trimming stripped 5 bases from V and 5 bases from J, with 18 bases between. The CDR3 sequence: CASSHQRSPRETQYF. The CDR3 DNA reads as TGTGCCAGCAGTCACCAGCGGAGCCCAAGGGAGACCCAGTACTTC.

The J gene is TRBJ2-2, the V gene TRBV7-2; the D is unclear. This CDR3 spans 14 amino acids. Trimming removed 5 bases from V and 4 bases from J, with 11 bases in between. Germline values: CDR1 SGHTA, CDR2 FQGNSA. In DNA form, the CDR3 reads TGTGCCAGCAGCATCGGTGGGGTCACCGGGGAGCTGTTTTTT. Translating gives CASSIGGVTGELFF.

This clone was found a few times. The chain employs TRBV19 and TRBJ2-1; D uncertain. The V end was cut by 3 bases, the J end by 4 bases, with 10 bases between. The germline gives CDR1 LNHDA, CDR2 SQIVND (reference sequence). The CDR3 is 14 amino acids. CDR3 in DNA: TGTGCCAGTAGTATGGAGCACCGTTACAATGAGCAGTTCTTC. It encodes CASSMEHRYNEQFF.

With respect to this clone: The identical CDR3 is also encoded by other nucleotide sequences in the sample. The rearrangement uses TRBV28 and TRBJ2-1; 9 positions match TRBD2. V shed 7 bases and J 4 bases; nucleotides not matched to a gene: 2. Germline V lookup: CDR1 MDHEN, CDR2 SYDVKM. The CDR3 contains 13 residues. The CDR3 DNA is TGTGCCAGCACTCTAGCGGGATACAATGAGCAGTTCTTC. As protein: CASTLAGYNEQFF.

This sequence joins TRBV7-8 and TRBJ2-1; 7 bases map to TRBD2. This CDR3 is 14 amino acids long. The V gene's germline CDR1 is SGHVS and CDR2 FQNEAQ. V gave up 7 bases and J gave up 2 bases; unmatched junction bases: 5. CDR3: CASTEAGPYNEQFF. The CDR3 bases are TGTGCCAGCACCGAAGCGGGACCCTACAATGAGCAGTTCTTC.

This clone was seen only a few times. The same CDR3 arises from other DNA sequences in this sample as well. V is TRBV19 and J is TRBJ1-1; TRBD1 might be the D (5 bases). The V end was cut by 5 bases, the J end by 3 bases, with 7 bases between. Germline lookup yields CDR1 LNHDA and CDR2 SQIVND (reference sequence). The CDR3 sequence is 12 residues long. Written as DNA, the CDR3 is TGTGCCAGTAGTCGGGGGGACACTGAAGCTTTCTTT. It codes for CASSRGDTEAFF.

The chain joins TRBV28 to TRBJ2-5; D possibly corresponds to TRBD2 (5 bases). The J call may be faulty, since TRBJ2-7 better matches the DNA end. Germline values: CDR1 MDHEN, CDR2 SYDVKM. The CDR3 has 12 residues. The CDR3 loop reads CASRDGLYEQYF. CDR3 bases: TGTGCCAGCCGAGACGGACTGTACGAGCAGTACTTC.

This clone was seen a few times. The chain employs TRBV18 and TRBJ1-4, with a weak D call TRBD1 (5 bases). The V and J ends lost 0 bases and 0 bases respectively, with 11 bases between them. Germline V CDR1 and CDR2: KGHSH, LQKENI. CDR3 length: 17 amino acids. The CDR3 protein is CASSPPGTFATNEKLFF. In DNA, the CDR3 is TGTGCCAGCTCACCACCCGGGACCTTCGCAACTAATGAAAAACTGTTTTTT. Full variable domain (outside the CDR3, taken from reference TRBV18 and TRBJ1-4): NAGVMQNPRHLVRRRGQEARLRCSPMKGHSHVYWYRQLPEEGLKFMVYLQKENIIDESGMPKERFSAEFPKEGPSILRIQQVVRGDSAAYFCASSPPGTFATNEKLFFGSGTQLSVL.

V and J are TRBV5-4 and TRBJ1-1, with 11 bases identical to TRBD1. V dropped 4 bases and J dropped 6; count of bases not matched to a gene: 5. This CDR3 has 14 residues. Germline-derived CDR1 and CDR2 are SGHNT and YYREEE (reference sequence). The CDR3, as DNA: TGTGCCAGCAGCATGGGACAGGGGGGCTCTGAAGCTTTCTTT. Translation: CASSMGQGGSEAFF.

This clone has just a few counts. The chain carries TRBV20-1 and TRBJ1-4, with unresolved D. Germline V CDR1 and CDR2: DFQATT, SNEGSKA (reference sequence). The ends were cut back, 5 bases at V and 8 bases at J, with 9 bases in the middle. The CDR3 covers 11 residues. The CDR3 nucleotides read TGCAGTGCTGGGAGACCAGAAAAACTGTTTTTT. Protein sequence: CSAGRPEKLFF.